The sequence of this T cell receptor beta chain was determined in a study of cytomegalovirus exposure and HLA in healthy donors (dated by TCRdb to about 2017). Notes on the research overall: A later analysis indicated that the roughly 120 validation repertoires were generated on the platform also employed for the 700 or so repertoires of the first cohort. A separate validation cohort of approximately 130 different subjects was used in addition to the 666-subject first cohort. High-throughput TCR immunosequencing, statistical association of individual TCRs with disease status, and machine learning were combined to predict cytomegalovirus infection status. The study was designed to test whether signatures of past pathogen exposure could be identified by cataloging public T cell receptors.

Libraries came from the immunoSEQ multiplex PCR assay. The authors' pipeline ran thus. A statistical classification framework was developed to diagnose cytomegalovirus status using the catalog of TCR beta chain sequences. TCRdb retrieved this table from immuneACCESS and kept in-frame rearrangements only. Not all clones are present; in checked studies, unresolved V genes account for under half, and no reason is known for the remainder. The V and J calls and the clone size are those of that table, but D and trimming were determined from the DNA. The sample contains 130,000 to 150,000 clones, more than 80% of them found a single time. The ten top clones hold roughly 6.5% of the sample. Note on this clone: What this receptor recognizes is not known. Base qualities are not provided; no much larger clone lies one nucleotide away.

Results and caveats for the whole study, not just this receptor: Most TCR sequences were observed very rarely across donors, whereas some public TCRs were present in many individuals. The authors suggested that the approach could potentially be generalized to other disease states and immunological phenotypes. All 130 or so repertoires were used to score co-occurrence in the validation cohort in a later analysis, because that analysis had no HLA typing for the cohort. In the study, about 150 TCR beta chains were listed as associated with cytomegalovirus. The classifier was reported to diagnose cytomegalovirus status with high specificity and sensitivity in both the original and validation cohorts. In vitro tests confirmed that a few of the cytomegalovirus-associated TCR beta chains recognize cytomegalovirus antigens. A later analysis found that TCRs clustered in the first cohort also tended to co-occur in the 120 or so validation repertoires, with approximately 95% of cluster scores above 0.

The germline V gene specifies MNHEY as CDR1 and SVGAGI as CDR2. After removal of 0 bases from V and 1 base from J, the junction retains 5 bases not matched to a gene. From cysteine to phenylalanine, the CDR3 is 16 amino acids long. The retained sequence is limited to the CDR3, 48 bases, with the frame set at the first base. Separate from the approximately 670-subject first cohort, the validation cohort of about 120 subjects was the group to which the donors belonged. The receptor was isolated from a woman under 40 in good health and CMV-seropositive. The chain joins TRBV6-5 to TRBJ2-7; 8 central bases correspond to TRBD1. Sequences were obtained from PBMCs. The CDR3: CASSYSWTGRSYEQYF. Here is the DNA: TGTGCCAGCAGTTACTCTTGGACAGGGAGGTCCTACGAGCAGTACTTC.